This T cell receptor (beta chain) was recorded in a study of shared clonotypes between healthy human individuals. About the study: Per donor, CD8 memory used one plate, CD8 naive used two, CD4 memory used three and CD4 naive used three.

Using immunoSEQ multiplex PCR, the repertoire was profiled, and TCRdb retains in-frame clones only, with some absent. The repertoire consists of some 500,000 clones, with almost 97% occurring once and the leading ten covering approximately 0.06%. With V trimmed by 6 bases and J by 4 bases, 8 bases remained unmatched. Germline loops: CDR1 LNHDA, CDR2 SQIVND (reference sequence). The CDR3 has 15 amino acids. A note on this clone: Its antigen remains unknown.

Findings and limits, study-wide: Sampling was confined to blood; repertoires within tissues likely differ.

This receptor was identified in a woman aged 25-40 years in good health. J is TRBJ2-3 and V is TRBV19; the match to TRBD2 covers 9 bases. Sequencing was performed on naive CD4+ T cells sorted from blood. Subset of the sample: CD45RA+ positively selected. The chain's CDR3 is CASSLAGVLSDTQYF. The CDR3 coding sequence is TGTGCCAGTAGCTTAGCGGGAGTCCTCTCAGATACGCAGTATTTT. The full variable domain, completed using reference TRBV19 and TRBJ2-3, is DGGITQSPKYLFRKEGQNVTLSCEQNLNHDAMYWYRQDPGQGLRLIYYSQIVNDFQKGDIAEGYSVSREKKESFPLTVTSAQKNPTAFYLCASSLAGVLSDTQYFGPGTRLTVL.